These 26 T cell receptor beta chains were all obtained from the same sample, sequenced in a study of vaccination and CD4 T cells after COVID-19. Cultured CD4+ T-cell DNA underwent Oncomine TCR Beta short-read sequencing. Genomic DNA was drawn out of CD4+ T cells grown in culture. From the PCR reads, TCRdb called clonotypes with MiXCR, one entry per CDR3 protein. This repertoire shows about 11,000 distinct CDR3 sequences, almost 40% found once; its top ten account for approximately 21%. Antigens of these TCRs are unknown. Treatment meaning: roughly 10-day PBMC culture with coronavirus spike peptide pools or control peptides (ViraFEST assay). Investigators obtained the unexposed donor's CD4+ T cells before the COVID-19 pandemic (2011-2018). The source material was CD4+ T cells from blood, cultured in vitro. These receptors all stem from a human donor in good health.

The CDR3 DNA reads as TGTGCCAGCAGTTCACCCCTCGGACTAGCGGACACAGATACGCAGTATTTT. It yields the protein CASSSPLGLADTDTQYF. The V gene is TRBV28, the J gene TRBJ2-3; 10 bases fit TRBD2. CDR3 size: 17 residues. The germline V gene encodes CDR1 MDHEN and CDR2 SYDVKM. Germline trimming cut 4 bases from V and 2 bases from J; bases unmatched to any gene: 9.

The chain combines TRBV6-2 or TRBV6-3 with TRBJ2-1; TRBD2 matches at 8 bases. Trimming at V came to 5 bases and at J to 4 bases, leaving 10 bases not matched to a gene. CDR1 and CDR2 from the germline V gene are MNHEY and SVGEGT. CDR3 length equals 16 residues. The CDR3 here is CASSGLPGGRYNEQFF. CDR3 nucleotides: TGTGCCAGCAGTGGTCTCCCGGGAGGGCGGTACAATGAGCAGTTCTTC.

This clonotype has a handful of counts. The V gene is TRBV20-1, the J gene TRBJ2-5, with 7 bases fitting TRBD1. The V gene end was trimmed by 2 bases and the J gene end by 2 bases; junction bases not matched to a gene: 5. The CDR3 is 14 amino acids. Germline V gene sequence: CDR1 DFQATT, CDR2 SNEGSKA (reference sequence). The CDR3 region is CSARIRGWQETQYF. As DNA, the CDR3 is TGCAGTGCTAGAATCAGGGGGTGGCAAGAGACCCAGTACTTC.

This clonotype has only a few counts. Written as DNA, the CDR3 is TGCAGTGCTACACTTGGGACAGGGGGGTCCGGGGCCAACGTCCTGACTTTC. Its translation is CSATLGTGGSGANVLTF. The chain recombines TRBV20-1 with TRBJ2-6, with 11 bases lining up with TRBD1. Germline V gene lookup returns CDR1 DFQATT and CDR2 SNEGSKA (reference sequence). The CDR3 totals 17 residues. V lost 4 bases to trimming and J lost 4 bases; unmatched junction nucleotides: 9.

This clonotype was picked up one time. The CDR3 region is CASSLEGRSVGYEQYF. The CDR3 DNA reads as TGTGCCAGCAGCTTGGAGGGTAGATCCGTGGGTTACGAGCAGTACTTC. The chain joins TRBV5-8 to TRBJ2-7, with D unclear. Germline V gene data show CDR1 as SGHTS and CDR2 as YDEGEE. This CDR3 spans 16 amino acids. V was trimmed by 0 bases and J by 4 bases, leaving 17 bases between them.

This clonotype was counted only a few times. The J gene is TRBJ1-5, the V gene TRBV29-1; 7 nucleotides match TRBD1. The CDR3 sequence is 14 residues long. J gave up 3 bases and V 4 bases, and 6 bases lay outside the gene matches. Germline V gene sequence: CDR1 SQVTM, CDR2 ANQGSEA. This CDR3 reads CSVGGQRTNQPQHF. CDR3 nucleotides: TGCAGCGTTGGGGGACAGAGAACCAATCAGCCCCAGCATTTT.

V gene TRBV6-1 combines with J gene TRBJ1-1; 7 nucleotides match TRBD1. The CDR3 has 14 residues. The V gene's germline CDR1 is MNHNS and CDR2 SASEGT. V lost 6 bases to trimming and J lost 2 bases; unmatched junction nucleotides: 6. CDR3 DNA sequence: TGTGCCAGCAGAACAGACAGGGACAACACTGAAGCTTTCTTT. Translation gives CASRTDRDNTEAFF.

The V gene is TRBV20-1, the J gene TRBJ2-3, with a tentative D call TRBD2 (5 bases). V was shortened by 0 bases and J by 2 bases, with 12 bases between the two germline ends. Germline lookup yields CDR1 DFQATT and CDR2 SNEGSKA (reference sequence). The CDR3 consists of 15 residues. The CDR3 nucleotides are TGCAGTGCTAGAGATGCCGGACTTTCCACAGATACGCAGTATTTT. Encoded protein: CSARDAGLSTDTQYF.

The chain links TRBV20-1 to TRBJ2-1, with 7 bases lining up with TRBD2. The J call may be incorrect, as the DNA end agrees better with TRBJ2-7. This CDR3 spans 15 amino acids. CDR1 is DFQATT and CDR2 is SNEGSKA in the germline V gene (reference sequence). CDR3 protein: CSARDRRGSPSEQYF. The CDR3 nucleotides read TGCAGTGCTAGAGATCGGCGGGGGTCTCCGTCCGAGCAGTACTTC.

The rearrangement links TRBV7-9 to TRBJ1-3, with 9 bases matching TRBD1. Trimming at V came to 5 bases and at J to 7 bases, leaving 3 bases not matched to a gene. Germline CDR1 is SEHNR and CDR2 is FQNEAQ (reference sequence). The CDR3 runs to 13 residues. CDR3 protein: CASSQGTGNTIYF. Written as DNA, the CDR3 is TGTGCCAGCAGCCAAGGGACAGGGAACACCATATATTTT.

This clonotype was seen only a few times. This chain connects TRBV7-3 to TRBJ2-1; maybe TRBD1 (6 bases). CDR1 is SGHTA and CDR2 is FQGTGA in the germline V gene. V gave up 5 bases and J gave up 7 bases, with 15 bases separating them. The CDR3 is 14 amino acids. The CDR3 reads CASSPVPQGNEQFF. CDR3 DNA: TGTGCCAGCAGCCCCGTGCCTCAGGGGAATGAGCAGTTCTTC. Full variable domain (missing parts from reference TRBV7-3 and TRBJ2-1): GAGVSQTPSNKVTEKGKYVELRCDPISGHTALYWYRQSLGQGPEFLIYFQGTGAADDSGLPNDRFFAVRPEGSVSTLKIQRTERGDSAVYLCASSPVPQGNEQFFGPGTRLTVL.

The rearrangement links TRBV20-1 to TRBJ2-5, with a weak D call TRBD1 (6 bases). Between the trimmed V and J ends, which lost 6 bases and 5 bases, there was a span of 19 bases. Germline-derived CDR1 and CDR2 are DFQATT and SNEGSKA (reference sequence). The CDR3 loop spans 14 amino acids. The CDR3 protein is CSASTGTSLETQYF. The CDR3 nucleotides are TGCAGTGCGTCGACAGGCACCAGCCTGGAGACCCAGTACTTC.

The chain employs TRBV6-5 and TRBJ2-5; D is unclear. Between the trimmed V and J ends, which lost 2 bases and 8 bases, there was a span of 6 bases. This CDR3 has 11 residues. CDR1 and CDR2 (germline): MNHEY, SVGAGI. CDR3: CASSYLATQYF. In DNA, the CDR3 is TGTGCCAGCAGTTACCTGGCCACCCAGTACTTC.

This clonotype was found a few times. The chain joins TRBV6-1 to TRBJ1-6, with D perhaps TRBD1 (6 bases). Between the trimmed V and J ends, which lost 11 bases and 5 bases, there was a span of 19 bases. Germline CDR1 is MNHNS and CDR2 is SASEGT. The CDR3 runs 15 residues. The CDR3 region is CAGRVRDNHNSPLHF. CDR3 bases: TGTGCCGGCCGAGTCCGGGACAATCATAATTCACCCCTCCACTTT.

V gene TRBV7-6 combines with J gene TRBJ2-5, with D unclear. Germline-derived CDR1 and CDR2 are SGHVS and FNYEAQ. V was pared by 1 base and J by 4 bases, with 4 bases between. The CDR3 covers 12 residues. CDR3 DNA sequence: TGTGCCAGCAGCTTAGAGCCAGAGACCCAGTACTTC. Protein sequence: CASSLEPETQYF.

This sequence joins TRBV7-8 and TRBJ2-7; the match to TRBD1 covers 7 bases. The CDR3 extends over 14 amino acids. Germline assignment: CDR1 SGHVS and CDR2 FQNEAQ. V dropped 5 bases and J dropped 3; count of bases not matched to a gene: 7. CDR3 DNA: TGTGCCAGCAGCAAAGGGGACAGCCGCTACGAGCAGTACTTC. As protein: CASSKGDSRYEQYF.

J is TRBJ2-1 and V is TRBV24-1, with 16 nucleotides matching TRBD2. J was trimmed by 6 bases and V by 4 bases; bases with no gene match: 8. The germline CDR1 and CDR2 sequences are KGHDR and SFDVKD. CDR3 length: 18 residues. The CDR3 DNA reads as TGTGCCACCAGTGACCTCCGGGGACTAGCGGGAGGGGTCAATGAGCAGTTCTTC. This codes for CATSDLRGLAGGVNEQFF.

The J gene is TRBJ1-1, the V gene TRBV6-5; D unresolved. Germline lookup yields CDR1 MNHEY and CDR2 SVGAGI. V was clipped by 2 bases and J by 2 bases, with 9 bases between them. This CDR3 is 14 amino acids long. CDR3 region: CASSYIGVNTEAFF. The CDR3 DNA sequence: TGTGCCAGCAGTTACATCGGGGTAAACACTGAAGCTTTCTTT.

The chain employs TRBV9 and TRBJ2-3; maybe TRBD2 (6 bases). V dropped 4 bases and J dropped 0 bases, with 9 bases sitting between them. This CDR3 is 14 amino acids long. Germline lookup yields CDR1 SGDLS and CDR2 YYNGEE. This chain's CDR3 is CASSTGTSTDTQYF. CDR3 sequence (DNA): TGTGCCAGCAGCACTGGGACTAGCACAGATACGCAGTATTTT.

The rearrangement joins TRBV29-1 to TRBJ1-1, with D unresolved. There are 13 residues in the CDR3. Trimming pared 5 bases from V and 3 bases from J, leaving 13 bases between. Germline loops: CDR1 SQVTM, CDR2 ANQGSEA. The CDR3 reads CSVSLGSYTEAFF. CDR3 sequence (DNA): TGCAGCGTTAGTCTGGGAAGTTACACTGAAGCTTTCTTT.

J is TRBJ1-1 and V is TRBV5-1; tentative D call: TRBD1 (5 bases). The ends were cut back, 0 bases at V and 5 bases at J, with 11 bases in the middle. CDR3 size: 14 residues. Germline lookup yields CDR1 SGHRS and CDR2 YFSETQ. CDR3 sequence (DNA): TGCGCCAGCAGCTTGGTGAGGGGTGCTACTGAAGCTTTCTTT. Translation: CASSLVRGATEAFF.

This clonotype has just a few counts. The chain has TRBV24-1 and TRBJ2-5, with D possibly matching TRBD1 (8 bases). Germline V CDR1 and CDR2: KGHDR, SFDVKD. This CDR3 spans 14 amino acids. The V and J ends lost 9 bases and 2 bases respectively, with 15 bases between them. The CDR3, as DNA: TGTGCCACCGGCACAGGGGGGGGACAAGAGACCCAGTACTTC. Its protein product is CATGTGGGQETQYF.

The CDR3 protein is CASSGVAGALEQFF. CDR3 bases: TGTGCCAGTAGTGGGGTAGCGGGAGCACTTGAGCAGTTCTTC. V gene TRBV19 combines with J gene TRBJ2-1, with TRBD2 matching over 9 bases. The V gene end was trimmed by 5 bases and the J gene end by 9 bases; junction bases not matched to a gene: 8. The length of the CDR3 is 14 residues. Germline CDR1 LNHDA, CDR2 SQIVND (reference sequence).

The CDR3 region is CASSATGRNQPQHF. DNA of the CDR3: TGTGCCAGCAGTGCGACAGGTCGCAATCAGCCCCAGCATTTT. V is TRBV25-1 and J is TRBJ1-5, with D possibly being TRBD1 (6 bases). The CDR3 loop spans 14 amino acids. V dropped 4 bases and J dropped 2 bases, with 9 bases sitting between them. Germline CDR1 is MGHDK and CDR2 is SYGVNS.

The rearrangement uses TRBV6-2 or TRBV6-3 and TRBJ2-1; 10 nucleotides agree with TRBD2. V gave up 3 bases and J gave up 2 bases; unmatched junction bases: 4. Germline CDR1 MNHEY, CDR2 SVGEGT. This CDR3 is 16 amino acids long. CDR3 in amino acids: CASSYVSGRAYNEQFF. The CDR3 DNA is TGTGCCAGCAGTTATGTAAGCGGGAGGGCCTACAATGAGCAGTTCTTC.

The V call is TRBV7-9, the J call TRBJ2-2; 8 bases are shared with TRBD2. This CDR3 region has 16 residues. The V and J ends lost 5 bases and 3 bases, in that order; junction bases with no gene match: 8. From germline, CDR1 is SEHNR and CDR2 FQNEAQ (reference sequence). The CDR3 protein is CASSPAGGMYTGELFF. The CDR3 DNA sequence: TGTGCCAGCAGCCCCGCGGGAGGAATGTACACCGGGGAGCTGTTTTTT.